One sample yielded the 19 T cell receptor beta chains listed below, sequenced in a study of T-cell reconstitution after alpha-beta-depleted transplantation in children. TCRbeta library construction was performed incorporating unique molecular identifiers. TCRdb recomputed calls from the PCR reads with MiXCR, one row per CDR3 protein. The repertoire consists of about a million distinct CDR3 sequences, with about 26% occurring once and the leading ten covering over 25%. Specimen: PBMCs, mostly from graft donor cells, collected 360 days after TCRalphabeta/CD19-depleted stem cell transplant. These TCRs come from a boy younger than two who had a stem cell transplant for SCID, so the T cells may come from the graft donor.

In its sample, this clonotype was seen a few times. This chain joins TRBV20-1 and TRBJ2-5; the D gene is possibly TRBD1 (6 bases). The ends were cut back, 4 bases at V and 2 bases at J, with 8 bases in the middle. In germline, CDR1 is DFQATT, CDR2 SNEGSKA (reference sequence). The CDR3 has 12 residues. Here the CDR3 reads CSATDRQETQYF. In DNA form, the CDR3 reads TGCAGTGCTACCGACAGGCAAGAGACCCAGTACTTC.

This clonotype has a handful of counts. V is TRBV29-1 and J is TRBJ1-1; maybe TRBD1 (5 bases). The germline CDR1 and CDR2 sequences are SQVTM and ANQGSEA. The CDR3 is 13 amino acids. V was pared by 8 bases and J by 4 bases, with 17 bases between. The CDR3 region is CSPRWGEVTEAFF. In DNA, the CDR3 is TGCAGCCCCCGGTGGGGCGAGGTCACTGAAGCTTTCTTT.

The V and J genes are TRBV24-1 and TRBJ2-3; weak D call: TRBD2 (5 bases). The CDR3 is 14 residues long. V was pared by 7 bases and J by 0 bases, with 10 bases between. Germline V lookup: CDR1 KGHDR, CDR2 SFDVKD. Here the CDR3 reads CATSPTGSTDTQYF. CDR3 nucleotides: TGTGCCACCAGCCCCACGGGGAGCACAGATACGCAGTATTTT.

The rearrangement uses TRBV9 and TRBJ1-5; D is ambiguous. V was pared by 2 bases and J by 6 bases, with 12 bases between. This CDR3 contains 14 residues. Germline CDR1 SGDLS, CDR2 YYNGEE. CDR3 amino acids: CASSVDPVFQPQHF. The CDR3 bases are TGTGCCAGCAGCGTGGATCCAGTGTTTCAGCCCCAGCATTTT.

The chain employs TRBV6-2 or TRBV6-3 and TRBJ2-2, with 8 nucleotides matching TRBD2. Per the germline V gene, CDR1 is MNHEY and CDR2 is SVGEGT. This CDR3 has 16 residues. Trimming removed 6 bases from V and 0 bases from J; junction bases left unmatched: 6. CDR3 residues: CASSRGLVANTGELFF. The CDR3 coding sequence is TGTGCCAGCAGCCGGGGACTAGTGGCGAACACCGGGGAGCTGTTTTTT.

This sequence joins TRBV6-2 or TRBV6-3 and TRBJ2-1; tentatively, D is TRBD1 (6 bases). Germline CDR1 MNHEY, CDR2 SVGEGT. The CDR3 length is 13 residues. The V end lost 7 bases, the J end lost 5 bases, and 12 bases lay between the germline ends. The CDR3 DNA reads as TGTGCCAGCACCATGACAGGTCACAATGAGCAGTTCTTC. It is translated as CASTMTGHNEQFF.

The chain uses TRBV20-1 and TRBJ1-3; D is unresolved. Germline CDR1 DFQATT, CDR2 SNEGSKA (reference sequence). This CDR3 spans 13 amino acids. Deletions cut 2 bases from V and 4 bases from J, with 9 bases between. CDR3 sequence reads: CSARPAPGNTIYF. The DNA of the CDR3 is TGCAGTGCTAGACCAGCCCCAGGAAACACCATATATTTT.

DNA of the CDR3: TGTGCCAGCAGCCGGTACAGAGCTAACTATGGCTACACCTTC. It is translated as CASSRYRANYGYTF. The rearrangement joins TRBV6-2 or TRBV6-3 to TRBJ1-2; D not resolved. Germline assignment: CDR1 MNHEY and CDR2 SVGEGT. The CDR3 is made up of 14 amino acids. The V and J ends lost 6 bases and 0 bases respectively, with 11 bases between them.

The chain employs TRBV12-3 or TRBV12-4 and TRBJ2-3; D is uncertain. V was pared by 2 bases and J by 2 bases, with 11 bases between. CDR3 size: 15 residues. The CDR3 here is CASSLQSGPTDTQYF. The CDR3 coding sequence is TGTGCCAGCAGTTTACAATCGGGCCCCACAGATACGCAGTATTTT.

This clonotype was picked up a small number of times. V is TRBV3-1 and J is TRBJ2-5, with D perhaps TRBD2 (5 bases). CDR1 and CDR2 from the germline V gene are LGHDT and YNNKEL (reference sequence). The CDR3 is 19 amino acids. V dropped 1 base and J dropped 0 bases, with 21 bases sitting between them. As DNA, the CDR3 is TGTGCCAGCAGCCAAGGAGAAGCGGCCCTGGGGAGATACCAAGAGACCCAGTACTTC. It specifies CASSQGEAALGRYQETQYF.

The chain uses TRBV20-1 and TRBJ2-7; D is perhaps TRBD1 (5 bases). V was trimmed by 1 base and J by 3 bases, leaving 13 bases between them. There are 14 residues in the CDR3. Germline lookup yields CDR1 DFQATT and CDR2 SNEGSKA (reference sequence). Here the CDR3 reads CSARVAGRSYEQYF. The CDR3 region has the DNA TGCAGTGCTAGAGTAGCAGGGCGTAGCTACGAGCAGTACTTC.

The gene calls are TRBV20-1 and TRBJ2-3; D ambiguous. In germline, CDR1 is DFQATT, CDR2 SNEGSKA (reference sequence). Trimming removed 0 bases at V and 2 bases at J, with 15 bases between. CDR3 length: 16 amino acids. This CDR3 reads CSARDLKADYTDTQYF. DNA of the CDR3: TGCAGTGCTAGAGATTTGAAGGCGGATTACACAGATACGCAGTATTTT.

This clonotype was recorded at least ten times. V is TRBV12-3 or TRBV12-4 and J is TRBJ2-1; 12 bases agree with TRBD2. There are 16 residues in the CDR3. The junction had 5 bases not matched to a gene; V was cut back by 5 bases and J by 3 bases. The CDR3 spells CASSLRTSGDYNEQFF. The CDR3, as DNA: TGTGCCAGCAGTCTAAGGACTAGCGGGGACTACAATGAGCAGTTCTTC.

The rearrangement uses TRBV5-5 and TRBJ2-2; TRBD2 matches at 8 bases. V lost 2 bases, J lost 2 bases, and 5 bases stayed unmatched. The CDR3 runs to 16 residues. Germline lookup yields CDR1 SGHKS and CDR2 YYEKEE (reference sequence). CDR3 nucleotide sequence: TGTGCCAGCAGCTTCCAAGCGGGGGCCAACACCGGGGAGCTGTTTTTT. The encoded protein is CASSFQAGANTGELFF.

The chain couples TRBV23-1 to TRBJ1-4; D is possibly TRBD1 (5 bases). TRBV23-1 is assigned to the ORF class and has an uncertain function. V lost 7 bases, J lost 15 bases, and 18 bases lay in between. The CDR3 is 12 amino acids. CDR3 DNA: TGCGCCAGCAAGGGGACCGAGATACGATTGTTTTTT. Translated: CASKGTEIRLFF.

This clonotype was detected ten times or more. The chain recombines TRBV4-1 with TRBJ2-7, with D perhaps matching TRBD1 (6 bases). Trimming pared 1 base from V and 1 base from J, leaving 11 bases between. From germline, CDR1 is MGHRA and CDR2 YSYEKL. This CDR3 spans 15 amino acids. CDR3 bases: TGCGCCAGCAGCCAAGGAAAGACAGGTTCCTACGAGCAGTACTTC. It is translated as CASSQGKTGSYEQYF.

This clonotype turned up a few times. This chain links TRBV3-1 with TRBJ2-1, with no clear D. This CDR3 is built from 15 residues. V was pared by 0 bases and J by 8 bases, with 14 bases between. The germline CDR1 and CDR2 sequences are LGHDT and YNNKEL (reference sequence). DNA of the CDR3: TGTGCCAGCAGCCAAGATCTTGGCTCCATTTATGAGCAGTTCTTC. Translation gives CASSQDLGSIYEQFF.

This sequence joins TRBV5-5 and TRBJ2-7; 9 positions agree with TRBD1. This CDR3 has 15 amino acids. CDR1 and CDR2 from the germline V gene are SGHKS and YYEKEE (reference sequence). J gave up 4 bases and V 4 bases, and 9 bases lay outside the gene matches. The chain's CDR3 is CASSVLGTGLYEQYF. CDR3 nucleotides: TGTGCCAGCAGCGTTCTGGGGACAGGGCTTTACGAGCAGTACTTC. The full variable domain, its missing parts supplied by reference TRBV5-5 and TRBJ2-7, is DAGVTQSPTHLIKTRGQQVTLRCSPISGHKSVSWYQQVLGQGPQFIFQYYEKEERGRGNFPDRFSARQFPNYSSELNVNALLLGDSALYLCASSVLGTGLYEQYFGPGTRLTVT.

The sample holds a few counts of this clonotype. The CDR3 spells CASMGFAEAFF. The DNA of the CDR3 is TGTGCCAGCATGGGGTTCGCTGAAGCTTTCTTT. The chain has TRBV12-3 or TRBV12-4 and TRBJ1-1, with D hard to call. The CDR3 consists of 11 residues. Trimming took 7 bases from V and 6 from J, leaving 9 bases between them.